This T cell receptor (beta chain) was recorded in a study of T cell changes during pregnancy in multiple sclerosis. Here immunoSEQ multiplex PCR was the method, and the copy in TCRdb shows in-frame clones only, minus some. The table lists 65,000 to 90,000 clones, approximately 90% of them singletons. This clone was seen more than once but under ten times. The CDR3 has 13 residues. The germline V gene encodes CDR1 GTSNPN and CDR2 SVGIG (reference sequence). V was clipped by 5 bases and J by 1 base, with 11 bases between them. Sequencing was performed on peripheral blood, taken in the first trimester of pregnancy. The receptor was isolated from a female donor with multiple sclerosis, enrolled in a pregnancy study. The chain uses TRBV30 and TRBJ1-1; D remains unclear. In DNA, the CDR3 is TGTGCCTGGGAGAGGACTGCGAACACTGAAGCTTTCTTT. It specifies CAWERTANTEAFF.